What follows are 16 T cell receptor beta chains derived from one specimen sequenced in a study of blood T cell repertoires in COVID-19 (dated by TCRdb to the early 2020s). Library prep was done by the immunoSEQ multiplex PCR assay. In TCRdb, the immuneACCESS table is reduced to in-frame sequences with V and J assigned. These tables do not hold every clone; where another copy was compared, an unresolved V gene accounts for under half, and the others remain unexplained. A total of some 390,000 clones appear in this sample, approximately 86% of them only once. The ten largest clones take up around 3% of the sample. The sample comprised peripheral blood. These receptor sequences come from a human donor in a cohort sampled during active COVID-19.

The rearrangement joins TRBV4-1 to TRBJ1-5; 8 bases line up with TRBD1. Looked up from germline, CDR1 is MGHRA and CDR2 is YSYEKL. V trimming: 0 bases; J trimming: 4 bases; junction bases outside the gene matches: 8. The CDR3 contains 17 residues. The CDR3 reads CASSQDRRGQVNQPQHF. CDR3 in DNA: TGCGCCAGCAGCCAAGACCGCCGGGGACAGGTGAATCAGCCCCAGCATTTT.

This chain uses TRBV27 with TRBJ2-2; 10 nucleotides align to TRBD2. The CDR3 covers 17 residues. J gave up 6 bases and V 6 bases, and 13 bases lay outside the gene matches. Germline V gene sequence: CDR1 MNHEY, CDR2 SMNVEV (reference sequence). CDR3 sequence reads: CASSQSLVAGGPGELFF. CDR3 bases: TGTGCCAGCAGCCAATCCCTAGTAGCGGGAGGTCCCGGGGAGCTGTTTTTT.

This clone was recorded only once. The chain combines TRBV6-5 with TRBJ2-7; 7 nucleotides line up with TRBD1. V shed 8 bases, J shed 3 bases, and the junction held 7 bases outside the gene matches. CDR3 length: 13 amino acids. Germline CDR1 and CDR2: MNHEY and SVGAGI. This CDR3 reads CASSLQGSYEQYF. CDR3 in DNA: TGTGCCAGCTCCCTACAGGGGAGCTACGAGCAGTACTTC.

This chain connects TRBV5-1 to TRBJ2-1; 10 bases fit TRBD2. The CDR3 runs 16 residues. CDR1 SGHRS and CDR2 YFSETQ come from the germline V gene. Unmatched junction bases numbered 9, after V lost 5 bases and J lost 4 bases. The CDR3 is CASRSLSGREYNEQFF. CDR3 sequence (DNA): TGCGCCAGCAGATCGTTAAGCGGGAGGGAATACAATGAGCAGTTCTTC.

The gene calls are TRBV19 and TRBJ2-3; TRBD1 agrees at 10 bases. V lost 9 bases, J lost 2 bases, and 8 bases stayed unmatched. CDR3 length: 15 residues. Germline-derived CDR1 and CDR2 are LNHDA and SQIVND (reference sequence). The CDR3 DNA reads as TGTGCCAGCACCCCCCGACAGGGGGCCACAGATACGCAGTATTTT. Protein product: CASTPRQGATDTQYF.

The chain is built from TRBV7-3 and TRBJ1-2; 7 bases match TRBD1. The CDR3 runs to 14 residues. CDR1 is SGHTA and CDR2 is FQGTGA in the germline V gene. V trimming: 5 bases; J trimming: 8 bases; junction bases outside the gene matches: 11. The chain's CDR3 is CASSPDRDSGGYTF. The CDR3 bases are TGTGCCAGCAGCCCCGACCGGGACAGTGGGGGCTACACCTTC. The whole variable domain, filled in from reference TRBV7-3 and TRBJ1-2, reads GAGVSQTPSNKVTEKGKYVELRCDPISGHTALYWYRQSLGQGPEFLIYFQGTGAADDSGLPNDRFFAVRPEGSVSTLKIQRTERGDSAVYLCASSPDRDSGGYTFGSGTRLTVV.

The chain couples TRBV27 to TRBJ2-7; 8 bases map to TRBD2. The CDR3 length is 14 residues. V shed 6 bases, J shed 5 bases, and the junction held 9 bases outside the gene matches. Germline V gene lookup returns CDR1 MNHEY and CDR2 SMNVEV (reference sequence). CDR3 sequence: CASSPGTRGDEQYF. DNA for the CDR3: TGTGCCAGCAGCCCCGGGACTAGGGGCGACGAGCAGTACTTC.

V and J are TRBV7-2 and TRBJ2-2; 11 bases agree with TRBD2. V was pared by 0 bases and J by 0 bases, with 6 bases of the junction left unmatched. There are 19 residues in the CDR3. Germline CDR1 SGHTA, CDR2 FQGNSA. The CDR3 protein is CASSLATSGAFSNTGELFF. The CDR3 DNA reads TGTGCCAGCAGCTTAGCGACTAGCGGGGCGTTTTCGAACACCGGGGAGCTGTTTTTT.

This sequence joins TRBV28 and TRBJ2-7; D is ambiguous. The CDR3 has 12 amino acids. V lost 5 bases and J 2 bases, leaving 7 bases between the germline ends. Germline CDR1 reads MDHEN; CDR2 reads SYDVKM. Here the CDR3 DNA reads TGTGCCAGCAGTCAGGTCCCCTACGAGCAGTACTTC. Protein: CASSQVPYEQYF.

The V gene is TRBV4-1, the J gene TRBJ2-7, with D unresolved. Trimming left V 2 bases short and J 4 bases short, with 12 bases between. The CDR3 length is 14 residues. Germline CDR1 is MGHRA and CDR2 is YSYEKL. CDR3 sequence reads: CASSQSAAGYEQYF. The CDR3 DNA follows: TGCGCCAGCAGCCAATCCGCGGCTGGGTACGAGCAGTACTTC.

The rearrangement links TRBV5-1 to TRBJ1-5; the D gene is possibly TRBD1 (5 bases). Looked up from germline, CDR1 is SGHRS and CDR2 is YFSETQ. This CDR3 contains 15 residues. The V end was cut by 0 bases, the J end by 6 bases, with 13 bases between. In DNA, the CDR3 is TGCGCCAGCAGCTTGGTGGGAGGGGAGGGTCAGCCCCAGCATTTT. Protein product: CASSLVGGEGQPQHF.

The CDR3 loop is CAWALNTEAFF. CDR3 nucleotide sequence: TGTGCCTGGGCCCTCAACACTGAAGCTTTCTTT. The chain links TRBV30 to TRBJ1-1; no clear D gene. This CDR3 is 11 amino acids long. Trimming removed 5 bases at V and 2 bases at J, with 6 bases between. Germline lookup yields CDR1 GTSNPN and CDR2 SVGIG (reference sequence). The whole variable domain, remainder taken from reference TRBV30 and TRBJ1-1, is SQTIHQWPATLVQPVGSPLSLECTVEGTSNPNLYWYRQAAGRGLQLLFYSVGIGQISSEVPQNLSASRPQDRQFILSSKKLLLSDSGFYLCAWALNTEAFFGQGTRLTVV.

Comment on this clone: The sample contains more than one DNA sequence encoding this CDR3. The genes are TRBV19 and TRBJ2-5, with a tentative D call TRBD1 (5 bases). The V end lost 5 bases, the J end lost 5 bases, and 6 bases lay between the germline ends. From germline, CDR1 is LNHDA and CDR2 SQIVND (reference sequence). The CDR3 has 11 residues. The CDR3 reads CASSAGETQYF. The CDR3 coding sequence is TGTGCCAGTAGTGCAGGGGAGACCCAGTACTTC.

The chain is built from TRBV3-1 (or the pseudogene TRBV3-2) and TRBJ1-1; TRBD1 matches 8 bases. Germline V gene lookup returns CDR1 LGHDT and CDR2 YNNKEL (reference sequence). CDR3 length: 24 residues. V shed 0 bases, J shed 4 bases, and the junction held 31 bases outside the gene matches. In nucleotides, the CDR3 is TGTGCCAGCAGCCAAGATGGTTGGGACTTACATTGGACAGGGCCGAAAGTCGGGGGCACTGAAGCTTTCTTT. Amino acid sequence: CASSQDGWDLHWTGPKVGGTEAFF.

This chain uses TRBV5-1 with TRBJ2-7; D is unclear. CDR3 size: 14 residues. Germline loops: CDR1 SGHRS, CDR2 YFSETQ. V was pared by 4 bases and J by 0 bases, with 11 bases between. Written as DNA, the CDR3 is TGCGCCAGCAGCCCGCTCACCAGCTCCTACGAGCAGTACTTC. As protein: CASSPLTSSYEQYF.

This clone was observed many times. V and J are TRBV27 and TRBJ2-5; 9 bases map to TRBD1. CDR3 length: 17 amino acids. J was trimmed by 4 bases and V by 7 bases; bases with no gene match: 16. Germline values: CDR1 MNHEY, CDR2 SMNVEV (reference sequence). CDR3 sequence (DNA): TGTGCCAGCAACCCCCGGGGCCCGACAGGGGGACTAGAGACCCAGTACTTC. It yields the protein CASNPRGPTGGLETQYF.